This TCR beta chain was sequenced during a study of OX40 agonist ivuxolimab in advanced cancers. For the study at large: Those enrolled were roughly 85% male, with a mean age of around 55 years and ages from roughly 20 to 90. Patients achieving partial responses numbered three: one hepatocellular carcinoma case and two cutaneous melanoma cases.

Study-level points and caveats: Expanded clones were, on average, more numerous among CD8+ T cells than CD4+.

The ends were cut back, 5 bases at V and 2 bases at J, with 15 bases in the middle. There are 15 residues in the CDR3. Per the germline V gene, CDR1 is SEHNR and CDR2 is FQNEAQ (reference sequence). A remark on this clone: The target antigen is unknown.

Method: immunoSEQ multiplex PCR; TCRdb's copy keeps in-frame clones and lacks some. This table has approximately 76,000 clones, 90% to 95% appearing once. The V call is TRBV7-9, the J call TRBJ1-1; D might be TRBD1 (5 bases). Material: CD4+ or CD8+ T cells sorted from blood, obtained in a trial of the OX40 agonist ivuxolimab. The sequence came from an adult with an advanced solid tumor such as melanoma, head and neck, liver or kidney cancer. The chain's CDR3 is CASSVGQGANTEAFF. The CDR3 DNA reads as TGTGCCAGCAGCGTAGGGCAGGGTGCTAACACTGAAGCTTTCTTT.